Each of the 9 T cell receptor beta chains below was sequenced from the same sample in a study of regulatory T cells in long-lasting Graves disease (dated by TCRdb to the early 2020s). The receptor library was made with multiplex PCR. Sequenced using an Illumina HiSeq 4000. iRepertoire HTBI primers and Arm-PCR amplification of CDR3 regions were used to construct TCR beta libraries. The public reads were run again by TCRdb, first through fastp at Q25 and then through MiXCR, and only productive beta chains were kept. Entries that share a CDR3 protein sequence are merged under the most common genes and DNA. The sample table lists more than 650,000 distinct CDR3 sequences, about 30% of them with a count of one. The ten biggest clones cover 42% of the sample. The sample's time point, from its label and the paper: persistent/refractory GD, antithyroid drugs over 5 years with positive TRAb. For both TCR sequencing and RNA sequencing, RNA was extracted from PBMCs in TRIzol.

Sequencing was performed on peripheral blood mononuclear cells (PBMCs), taken when the disease was refractory, from a patient treated with antithyroid drugs. Receptors originate from a female donor with Graves disease.

This clonotype was seen many times. This sequence joins TRBV6-1 and TRBJ2-7; D unclear. The CDR3 is made up of 11 amino acids. V was shortened by 2 bases and J by 4 bases, with 3 bases between the two germline ends. Germline-derived CDR1 and CDR2 are MNHNS and SASEGT. The CDR3 nucleotides read TGTGCCAGCAGTGAAACGTACGAGCAGTACTTC. Its translation: CASSETYEQYF.

The rearrangement uses TRBV5-1 and TRBJ1-1; D call uncertain. Germline CDR1 is SGHRS and CDR2 is YFSETQ. V lost 3 bases, J lost 0 bases, and 9 bases lay in between. The CDR3 contains 14 residues. This CDR3 is CASSWEFMNTEAFF. CDR3 DNA: TGCGCCAGCAGCTGGGAATTCATGAACACTGAAGCTTTCTTT.

The chain employs TRBV28 and TRBJ1-5; D possibly corresponds to TRBD1 (5 bases). Germline CDR1 is MDHEN and CDR2 is SYDVKM. The ends were cut back, 7 bases at V and 6 bases at J, with 10 bases in the middle. The CDR3 extends over 12 amino acids. CDR3 amino acids: CASIAGGQPQHF. The CDR3 DNA is TGTGCCAGCATCGCGGGGGGTCAGCCCCAGCATTTT.

The sample holds many counts of this clonotype. J is TRBJ2-5 and V is TRBV28; D uncertain. V was clipped by 4 bases and J by 7 bases, with 10 bases between them. The CDR3 loop spans 12 amino acids. CDR1 and CDR2 (germline): MDHEN, SYDVKM. The CDR3 loop reads CASSSQGWTQYF. CDR3 bases: TGTGCCAGCAGTTCCCAAGGTTGGACCCAGTACTTC.

The chain links TRBV6-8 to TRBJ2-4, with D possibly being TRBD2 (5 bases). The CDR3 consists of 16 residues. The germline CDR1 and CDR2 sequences are MNHGY and SAAAGT. Deletions cut 2 bases from V and 1 base from J, with 12 bases between. In DNA, the CDR3 is TGTGCCAGCAGTTACGCGTTCCGAGGGGCCAAAAACATTCAGTACTTC. It yields the protein CASSYAFRGAKNIQYF.

The V gene is TRBV12-3 or TRBV12-4, the J gene TRBJ1-2; D is uncertain. CDR3 size: 11 residues. The ends were cut back, 3 bases at V and 14 bases at J, with 13 bases in the middle. The CDR3 loop is CASSFGQVRTF. The CDR3 DNA reads TGTGCCAGCAGTTTCGGGCAGGTTCGGACCTTC.

The V call is TRBV20-1, the J call TRBJ2-4; 10 nucleotides match TRBD2. V lost 6 bases to trimming and J lost 8 bases; unmatched junction nucleotides: 13. CDR3 size: 15 residues. The germline CDR1 and CDR2 sequences are DFQATT and SNEGSKA (reference sequence). The chain's CDR3 is CSAGMSGRAWDIQYF. The DNA of the CDR3 is TGCAGTGCGGGGATGAGCGGGAGGGCCTGGGACATTCAGTACTTC.

This clonotype was picked up a small number of times. The CDR3 sequence: CASSTGKGSTLANQPQHF. CDR3 sequence (DNA): TGTGCCAGCAGCACAGGGAAGGGGTCCACCTTGGCCAATCAGCCCCAGCATTTT. This rearrangement joins TRBV12-3 or TRBV12-4 to TRBJ1-5, with D perhaps matching TRBD1 (6 bases). V lost 6 bases to trimming and J lost 3 bases, with 24 bases between them. This CDR3 is built from 18 residues.

V gene TRBV6-5 combines with J gene TRBJ1-4, with D possibly TRBD1 on 5 matching bases. V lost 3 bases, J lost 7 bases, and 9 bases lay in between. CDR3 size: 13 residues. From germline, CDR1 is MNHEY and CDR2 SVGAGI. CDR3 DNA sequence: TGTGCCAGCAGTTATCGGAGGGGTGAAAAACTGTTTTTT. Amino acid sequence: CASSYRRGEKLFF.